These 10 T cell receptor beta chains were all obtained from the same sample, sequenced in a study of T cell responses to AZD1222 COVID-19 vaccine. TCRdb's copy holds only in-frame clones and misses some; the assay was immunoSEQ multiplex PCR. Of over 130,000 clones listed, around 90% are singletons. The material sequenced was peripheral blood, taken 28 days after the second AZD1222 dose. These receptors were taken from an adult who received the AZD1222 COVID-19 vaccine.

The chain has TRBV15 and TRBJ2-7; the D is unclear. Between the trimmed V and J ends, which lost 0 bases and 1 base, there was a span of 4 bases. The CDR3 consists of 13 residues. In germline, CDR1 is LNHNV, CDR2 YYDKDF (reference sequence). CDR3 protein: CATSREVSYEQYF. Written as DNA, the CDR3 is TGTGCCACCAGCAGAGAAGTTTCCTACGAGCAGTACTTC.

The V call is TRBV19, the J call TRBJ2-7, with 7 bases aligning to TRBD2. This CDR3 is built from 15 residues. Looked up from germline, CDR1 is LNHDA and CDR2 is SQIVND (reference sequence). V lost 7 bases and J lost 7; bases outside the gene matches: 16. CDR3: CASKGSGRGVGEQYF. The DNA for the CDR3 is TGTGCCAGTAAAGGCAGTGGCCGGGGGGTTGGAGAGCAGTACTTC.

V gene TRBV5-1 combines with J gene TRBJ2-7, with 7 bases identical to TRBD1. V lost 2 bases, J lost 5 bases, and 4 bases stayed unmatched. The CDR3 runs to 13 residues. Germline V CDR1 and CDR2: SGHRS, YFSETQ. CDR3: CASSLGTDHEQYF. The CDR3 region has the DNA TGCGCCAGCAGCTTAGGGACAGATCACGAGCAGTACTTC. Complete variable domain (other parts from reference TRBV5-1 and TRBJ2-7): KAGVTQTPRYLIKTRGQQVTLSCSPISGHRSVSWYQQTPGQGLQFLFEYFSETQRNKGNFPGRFSGRQFSNSRSEMNVSTLELGDSALYLCASSLGTDHEQYFGPGTRLTVT.

The CDR3 DNA reads as TGTGCCAGCAGCTTAGGAGGGGGCCGGTTAGATACGCAGTATTTT. Translation gives CASSLGGGRLDTQYF. The chain carries TRBV7-2 and TRBJ2-3; 7 bases map to TRBD1. This CDR3 region has 15 residues. CDR1 and CDR2 from the germline V gene are SGHTA and FQGNSA. V dropped 1 base and J dropped 5; count of bases not matched to a gene: 6. The full variable domain, rest sourced from reference TRBV7-2 and TRBJ2-3, is GAGVSQSPSNKVTEKGKDVELRCDPISGHTALYWYRQSLGQGLEFLIYFQGNSAPDKSGLPSDRFSAERTGGSVSTLTIQRTQQEDSAVYLCASSLGGGRLDTQYFGPGTRLTVL.

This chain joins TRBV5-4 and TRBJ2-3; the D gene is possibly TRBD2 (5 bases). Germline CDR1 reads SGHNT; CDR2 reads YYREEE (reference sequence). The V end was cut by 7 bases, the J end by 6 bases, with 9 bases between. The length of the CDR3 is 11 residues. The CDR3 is CASGTRDTQYF. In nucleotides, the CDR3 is TGTGCCAGCGGTACTAGGGATACGCAGTATTTT.

This chain's CDR3 is CASSITPRNRGGYEQYF. CDR3 DNA sequence: TGTGCCAGTAGTATAACCCCTCGAAACAGGGGAGGATACGAGCAGTACTTC. The genes are TRBV19 and TRBJ2-7, with D perhaps matching TRBD1 (7 bases). The CDR3 is made up of 17 amino acids. CDR1 and CDR2 from the germline V gene are LNHDA and SQIVND (reference sequence). Trimming shortened V by 2 bases and J by 4 bases, and 21 bases separated the two germline ends.

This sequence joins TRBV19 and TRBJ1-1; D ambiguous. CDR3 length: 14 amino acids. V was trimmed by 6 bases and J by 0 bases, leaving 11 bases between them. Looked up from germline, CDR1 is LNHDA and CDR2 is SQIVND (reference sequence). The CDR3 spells CASSKEFMNTEAFF. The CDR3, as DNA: TGTGCCAGTAGCAAAGAATTCATGAACACTGAAGCTTTCTTT.

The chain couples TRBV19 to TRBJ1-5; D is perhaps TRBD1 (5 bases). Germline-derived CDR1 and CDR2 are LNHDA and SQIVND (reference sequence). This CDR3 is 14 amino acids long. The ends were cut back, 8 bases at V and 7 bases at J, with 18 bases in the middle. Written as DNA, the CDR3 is TGTGCCAGTGCCTTTGTGCAGGGTAACCAGCCCCAGCATTTT. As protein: CASAFVQGNQPQHF.

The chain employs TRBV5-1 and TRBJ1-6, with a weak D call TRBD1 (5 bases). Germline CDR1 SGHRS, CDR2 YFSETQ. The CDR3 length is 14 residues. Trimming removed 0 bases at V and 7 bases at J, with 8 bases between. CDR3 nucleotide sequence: TGCGCCAGCAGCTTGGGGGACCGCAATTCACCCCTCCACTTT. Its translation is CASSLGDRNSPLHF.

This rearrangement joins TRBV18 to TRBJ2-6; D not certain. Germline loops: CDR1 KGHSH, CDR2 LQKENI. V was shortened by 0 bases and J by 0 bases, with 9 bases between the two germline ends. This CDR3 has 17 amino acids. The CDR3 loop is CASSPPPFASGANVLTF. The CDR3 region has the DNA TGTGCCAGCTCACCACCCCCCTTTGCCTCTGGGGCCAACGTCCTGACTTTC. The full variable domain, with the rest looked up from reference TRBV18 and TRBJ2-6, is NAGVMQNPRHLVRRRGQEARLRCSPMKGHSHVYWYRQLPEEGLKFMVYLQKENIIDESGMPKERFSAEFPKEGPSILRIQQVVRGDSAAYFCASSPPPFASGANVLTFGAGSRLTVL.